These T cell receptor beta chains were read from a single sample in a study of cytomegalovirus exposure and HLA in healthy donors. The assay was immunoSEQ multiplex PCR, and TCRdb's table has in-frame clones only and misses some. Among 150,000 to 200,000 clones, about three quarters were seen once, and the ten largest hold about 10%. Source material: PBMCs. These receptors came from a man in his thirties or forties in good health and CMV-seropositive. Both conserved end residues are part of each CDR3. The D gene is left open where the match is weak. Expanded clones get a size class; other rows say once, few or many, or leave the size out.

V	size	D	J	DNA	CDR3
TRBV14	.	TRBD2	TRBJ2-4	TGTGCCAGCAGCCAAGAGGGTTTAGCGGGAGAATTACTAGCCAAAAACATTCAGTACTTC	CASSQEGLAGELLAKNIQYF
TRBV2	.	.	TRBJ2-7	TGTGCCAGCAGTGAGAGGAAGACTAGTGTCTACGAGCAGTACTTC	CASSERKTSVYEQYF
TRBV21-1	.	.	TRBJ2-7	TGTGCCAGCAGCAAATGGGGGGGCAGGGGCTCCTACGAGCAGTACTTC	CASSKWGGRGSYEQYF
TRBV11-1	few	TRBD2	TRBJ2-1	TGTGCCAGCAGTTCCGGGACTAGCGCCCCAGGAGAGCAGTTCTTC	CASSSGTSAPGEQFF
TRBV4-1	once	TRBD2	TRBJ2-1	TGCGCCAGCAGCCAAACTAGCGGGGGATACAATGAGCAGTTCTTC	CASSQTSGGYNEQFF
TRBV19	few	.	TRBJ2-5	TGTGCCAGTAGCCGAGGGAGTCTTTTCGGGGAGTTGGAGACCCAGTACTTC	CASSRGSLFGELETQYF
TRBV7-6	.	.	TRBJ2-7	TGTGCCAGCAGCTTAGCGTCGGTCTCCTACGAGCAGTACTTC	CASSLASVSYEQYF
TRBV15	.	.	TRBJ2-3	TGTGCCACCAGCAGGATAACTTACACAGATACGCAGTATTTT	CATSRITYTDTQYF
TRBV13	.	.	TRBJ2-1	TGTGCCAGCAGCTCTTACAATGAGCAGTTCTTC	CASSSYNEQFF
TRBV5-4	.	.	TRBJ2-1	TGTGCCAGCAGCCCAAAGCAGACAGCTTACTCCTACAATGAGCAGTTCTTC	CASSPKQTAYSYNEQFF
TRBV19	.	.	TRBJ1-1	TGTGCCAGTAGTACCAGGGTAGGTGGTCAAGCTGAAGCTTTCTTT	CASSTRVGGQAEAFF
TRBV30	once	.	TRBJ1-6	TGTGCCTGGAGTCGACAGCTAAATTCACCCCTCCACTTT	CAWSRQLNSPLHF
TRBV5-4	.	TRBD1	TRBJ1-2	TGTGCCAGCAGCTTGCTCGGACAGGGTAACTATGGCTACACCTTC	CASSLLGQGNYGYTF
TRBV5-1	.	TRBD1	TRBJ2-3	TGCGCCAGCAGCCGGACAGGGCTGACAGATACGCAGTATTTT	CASSRTGLTDTQYF
TRBV5-4	once	TRBD2	TRBJ2-7	TGTGCCAGCAGCCCCGGGACTAGGCAGTACGAGCAGTACTTC	CASSPGTRQYEQYF
TRBV7-9	.	TRBD2	TRBJ2-5	TGTGCCAGCAGCGTTAGCGGGAGGAGGGAGACCCAGTACTTC	CASSVSGRRETQYF
TRBV28	.	.	TRBJ2-5	TGTGCCAGCAGTCTCCAAGAGACCCAGTACTTC	CASSLQETQYF
TRBV25-1	.	.	TRBJ2-7	TGTGCCAGTATTTCTAGCGTGGGAACCTACGAGCAGTACTTC	CASISSVGTYEQYF
TRBV6-5	.	.	TRBJ2-5	TGTGTCAGCTCTATTGGTCAGGGAGGAGAGACCCAGTACTTC	CVSSIGQGGETQYF
TRBV28	.	TRBD1	TRBJ1-4	TGTGCCAGCACCCAAATAGGGGGCGGTGAAAAACTGTTTTTT	CASTQIGGGEKLFF
TRBV5-4	few	.	TRBJ1-1	TGTGCCAGCAGCTCTCCTGTCAGGGGAGCCACTGAAGCTTTCTTT	CASSSPVRGATEAFF
TRBV6-6	.	TRBD1	TRBJ1-2	TGTGCCAGCAGTTTACAGGGGAACTATGGCTACACCTTC	CASSLQGNYGYTF
TRBV28	.	TRBD2	TRBJ2-5	TGTGCCAGCAGCGAGAGCGGGGGGGAGACCCAGTACTTC	CASSESGGETQYF
TRBV28	.	TRBD1	TRBJ1-5	TGTGCCAGCAGTGCCTTGCAGGGGGATCAGCCCCAGCATTTT	CASSALQGDQPQHF
TRBV12-5	once	TRBD1	TRBJ2-5	TGTGCTAGTGGTCCCAGGGGGTTAAGCGAGACCCAGTACTTC	CASGPRGLSETQYF
TRBV7-2	.	.	TRBJ1-3	TGTGCCAGCAGCTTATCGGTTGGTGGAAACACCATATATTTT	CASSLSVGGNTIYF
TRBV5-6	.	.	TRBJ2-7	TGTGCCAGCAGCCCCCGCTACCGGGACACTTCCTACGAGCAGTACTTC	CASSPRYRDTSYEQYF
TRBV5-1	.	.	TRBJ1-3	TGCGCCAGCAGCTTGGCCGGGGGATTCTCTGGAAACACCATATATTTT	CASSLAGGFSGNTIYF
TRBV4-1	.	.	TRBJ1-2	TGCGCCAGCAGCCAAGCTGGCGGCTATGGCTACACCTTC	CASSQAGGYGYTF
TRBV5-1	.	.	TRBJ2-7	TGCGCCAGCAGCTTGGAACAGGGAGTAAACGAGCAGTACTTC	CASSLEQGVNEQYF
TRBV9	.	TRBD2	TRBJ2-1	TGTGCCAGCAGCGCGGGGACTAGCGGTAGCAATGAGCAGTTCTTC	CASSAGTSGSNEQFF
TRBV27	once	TRBD2	TRBJ2-5	TGTGCCAGCAGCCAGTATAAACTAGCGGGTGAGGTGGAGACCCAGTACTTC	CASSQYKLAGEVETQYF
TRBV6-5	.	.	TRBJ1-1	TGTGCCAGCAGCAGACATGGGACTGAAGCTTTCTTT	CASSRHGTEAFF
TRBV11-3	.	.	TRBJ2-7	TGTGCCAGCAGCTCCCGTCCCCCGGGACAAGCTGGGTACGAGCAGTACTTC	CASSSRPPGQAGYEQYF
TRBV28	.	TRBD1	TRBJ2-7	TGTGCCAGCAGTCCCGGGACAGGGGCCCTTCTGGGATACGAGCAGTACTTC	CASSPGTGALLGYEQYF
TRBV7-3	.	.	TRBJ2-2	TGTGCCAGCAGCTCATTGCTAGCATTTCGAACCGGGGAGCTGTTTTTT	CASSSLLAFRTGELFF
TRBV5-1	few	.	TRBJ2-7	TGCGCCAGCAGCTTGACACGACAAGTGAACGAGCAGTACTTC	CASSLTRQVNEQYF
TRBV4-1	.	.	TRBJ2-7	TGCGCCAGCAGCCCGACAGAAAACTACGAGCAGTACTTC	CASSPTENYEQYF
TRBV7-2	.	.	TRBJ2-7	TGTGCCAGCAGCCAAGATCAGACTGGTGGCGAGCAGTACTTC	CASSQDQTGGEQYF
TRBV9	.	.	TRBJ2-5	TGTGCCAGCAGTACCCCGGGGACCCAGTACTTC	CASSTPGTQYF
TRBV27	.	.	TRBJ1-5	TGTGCCAGCAGTGGCGAGAGGGAAATTGGTCAGCCCCAGCATTTT	CASSGEREIGQPQHF
TRBV5-1	.	.	TRBJ1-2	TGCGCCAGCAGCCCCCGGTCGGATGGCTACACCTTC	CASSPRSDGYTF
TRBV6-6	.	.	TRBJ2-1	TGTGCCAGCAGGAAGGCTCGGGTTTCCTCCTACAATGAGCAGTTCTTC	CASRKARVSSYNEQFF
TRBV28	.	TRBD1	TRBJ2-7	TGTGCCAGCAGTGCGACGGGACAGGGCATGAGCGAGCAGTACTTC	CASSATGQGMSEQYF
TRBV5-1	.	.	TRBJ1-2	TGCGCCAGCAGCTTGGGGACAAGAAACTATGGCTACACCTTC	CASSLGTRNYGYTF